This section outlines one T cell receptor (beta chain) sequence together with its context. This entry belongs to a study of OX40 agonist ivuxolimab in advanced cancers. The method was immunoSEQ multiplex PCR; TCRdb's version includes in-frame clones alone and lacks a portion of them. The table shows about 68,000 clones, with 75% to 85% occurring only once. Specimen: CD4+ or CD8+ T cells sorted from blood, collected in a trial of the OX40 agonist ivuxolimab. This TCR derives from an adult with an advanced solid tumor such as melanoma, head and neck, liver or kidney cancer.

The CDR3 protein is CASSLFPGEDEKLFF. CDR3 in DNA: TGTGCCAGCAGCCTATTCCCAGGGGAAGATGAAAAACTGTTTTTT. The V gene is TRBV7-2, the J gene TRBJ1-4; tentative D call: TRBD1 (6 bases). CDR3 length: 15 residues. V lost 5 bases and J lost 6, with 16 bases in between. In germline, CDR1 is SGHTA, CDR2 FQGNSA.